This T cell receptor (beta chain) was documented in a study of early T cells in non-severe SARS-CoV-2 infection (dated by TCRdb to the early 2020s). Background for the entire study: Because TCR sequencing was done on bulk RNA from unsorted whole blood, the alpha and beta chains could not be paired.

This was a case-control study nested in a cohort of healthcare workers in London, UK, who had nasopharyngeal swab PCR tests and blood samples taken every week. Healthcare workers were recruited between 23 and 31 March 2020, during the week of the UK lockdown, and were followed weekly for up to roughly 16 weeks. The CDR3 starts with the cysteine, ends with the phenylalanine, and has 13 residues. Of all the DNA, just the CDR3 is kept, 39 bases in frame from base 1. Between the V and J ends, shortened by 6 bases and 10 bases respectively, the junction contains 18 bases. The germline V gene (reference sequence) yields MNHEY for CDR1 and SMNVEV for CDR2. General conclusions and limits of the study: VDJdb matching was skewed toward anti-spike CD8 responses and likely underestimated virus-specific expansions by missing private and CD4 specificities.

This clonotype occurred many times. This receptor's antigen is unknown. No clone much larger than this one lies a single base away; base qualities are absent. The library was built by means of 5' RACE. TCRdb lists the instrument as NextSeq 500. Unique molecular identifiers were attached to individual cDNA molecules in the TCR library protocol so that sequencing error and PCR bias could be corrected. Both TCR alpha and beta chains were sequenced, and tight co-correlation was observed between alpha and beta sequence abundances in each sample. Processing in the source paper ran as follows. V gene, J gene and CDR3 annotation of TCR sequences was performed with Decombinator V4. TCRs were defined as expanded if a significant change between any two time points was detected under a Poisson model with p below 0.0001. Abundances of TCRs were expressed as counts per million after normalisation to the total number of TCRs sequenced in each sample. MAIT TCRs were defined by TRAV1-2 paired with TRAJ12, TRAJ20 or TRAJ33, and iNKT TCRs by TRAV10 paired with TRAJ18. VDJdb, accessed 1 November 2021, was searched for CMV, EBV and SARS-CoV-2 annotated TCRs, with TCRs annotated for multiple antigens excluded. TCRdb reprocessed the public reads (quality trimming at Q25 with fastp, clone calling with MiXCR) and kept in-frame beta chains. Each CDR3 protein appears once, grouped with its most common genes and DNA. Here the V and J calls rest on TCRdb's processing, not on the authors' analysis. The sample data list some 57,000 distinct CDR3 sequences, and approximately 11% of these were observed just once. The top ten clonotypes cover 1.7% of the sample.

This sequence was found in an adult who was a healthcare worker with PCR-confirmed SARS-CoV-2 infection or an uninfected control (not recorded which). Recombination connected TRBV27 to TRBJ1-1, and possibly TRBD1, on 6 matching bases. The sequenced material came from whole blood. The DNA is TGTGCCAGCAGACAACAGGGTCGGCGGGGAGCTTTCTTT. It codes for CASRQQGRRGAFF.